The clone carrying this T cell receptor beta chain was detected many times. The target antigen is unknown. Template switching created a universal primer site, and the cDNA included unique molecular identifiers. TCRdb used MiXCR to reprocess the 5' RACE reads, holding one entry per CDR3 protein. Of 250,000 or so distinct CDR3 sequences in the sample, roughly 7% are singletons; the top ten hold under 4%. This sample stems from a study of identical twins. Trimming removed 0 bases from V and 3 bases from J, with 12 bases in between. Germline values: CDR1 SGHRS, CDR2 YFSETQ. The CDR3 is made up of 15 amino acids. Study-wide results and caveats: There was an excess of low generation probability in the out-of-frame alpha sequences that twins shared.

This sample also appeared in a second study, on yellow fever vaccine responses in identical twins.

Sequences were obtained from memory (CD45RO+) T cells sorted from blood. The V call is TRBV5-1, the J call TRBJ1-1; tentatively, D is TRBD1 (5 bases). The receptor was derived from a woman aged 18-29 years in good health. The CDR3 nucleotides are TGCGCCAGCAGCTTGGAGACGGGGGGGTACACTGAAGCTTTCTTT. It encodes CASSLETGGYTEAFF. The variable domain in full, with the rest retrieved from reference TRBV5-1 and TRBJ1-1, is KAGVTQTPRYLIKTRGQQVTLSCSPISGHRSVSWYQQTPGQGLQFLFEYFSETQRNKGNFPGRFSGRQFSNSRSEMNVSTLELGDSALYLCASSLETGGYTEAFFGQGTRLTVV.